This T cell receptor beta chain was found in a study of beta chain features in type 1 diabetes. Study in general: Examined across all samples were some 110,000,000 sorted cells.

Study observations and caveats: Reduced insertions and increased deletions marked VDJ junctions in type 1 diabetes patients. Whether TCRB rearrangement is influenced by HLA type went unresolved here.

To note about this clone: The antigen is undetermined.

Germline trimming cut 2 bases from V and 6 bases from J; bases unmatched to any gene: 21. CDR3 length: 20 amino acids. Looked up from germline, CDR1 is LGHNA and CDR2 is YSLEER. Sequenced material consisted of expressed TCRB transcripts (all of the isolated RNA was reverse transcribed). Produced via immunoSEQ multiplex PCR; TCRdb's table is partial and in-frame only. Of under 400,000 clones listed, 14% are singletons. The rearrangement uses TRBV4-3 and TRBJ2-7, with TRBD2 matching over 11 bases. This TCR came from a man under 40 in good health. The sample consisted of central memory CD4+ T cells from blood. The CDR3 region is CASSQSGEPGLADHPTEQYV. The CDR3 bases are TGCGCCAGCAGCCAATCAGGGGAGCCGGGACTAGCGGACCATCCGACCGAGCAGTACGTC.